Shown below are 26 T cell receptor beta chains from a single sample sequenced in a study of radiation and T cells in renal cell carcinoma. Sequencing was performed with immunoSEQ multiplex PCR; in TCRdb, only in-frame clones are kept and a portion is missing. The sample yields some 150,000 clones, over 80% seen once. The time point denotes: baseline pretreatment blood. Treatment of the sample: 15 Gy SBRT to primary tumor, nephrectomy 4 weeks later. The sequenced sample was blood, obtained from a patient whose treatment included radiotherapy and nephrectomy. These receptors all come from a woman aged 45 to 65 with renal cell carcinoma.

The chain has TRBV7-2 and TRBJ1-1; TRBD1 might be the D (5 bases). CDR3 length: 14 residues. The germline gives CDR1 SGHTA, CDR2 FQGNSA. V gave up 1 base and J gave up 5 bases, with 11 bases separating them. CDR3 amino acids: CASSLDNRGTEAFF. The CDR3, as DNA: TGTGCCAGCAGCTTAGACAATCGGGGGACTGAAGCTTTCTTT.

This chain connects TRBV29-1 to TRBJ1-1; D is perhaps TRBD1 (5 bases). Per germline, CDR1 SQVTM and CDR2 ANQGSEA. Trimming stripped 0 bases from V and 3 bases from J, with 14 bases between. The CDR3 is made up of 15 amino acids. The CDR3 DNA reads TGCAGCGTTGAAGATCGGGACCCGGGGCACACTGAAGCTTTCTTT. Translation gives CSVEDRDPGHTEAFF.

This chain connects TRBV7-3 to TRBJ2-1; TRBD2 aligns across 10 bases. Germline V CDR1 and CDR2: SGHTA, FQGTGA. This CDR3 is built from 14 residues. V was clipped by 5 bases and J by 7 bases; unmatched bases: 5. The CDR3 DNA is TGTGCCAGCAGCCGTGGACTAGCGGCTAATGAGCAGTTCTTC. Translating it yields CASSRGLAANEQFF.

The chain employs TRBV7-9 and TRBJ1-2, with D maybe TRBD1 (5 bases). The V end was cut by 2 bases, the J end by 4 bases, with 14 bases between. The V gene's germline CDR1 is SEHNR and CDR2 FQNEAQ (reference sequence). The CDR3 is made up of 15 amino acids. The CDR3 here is CASSLWRSGAYGYTF. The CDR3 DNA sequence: TGTGCCAGCAGCTTATGGCGCAGTGGGGCCTATGGCTACACCTTC.

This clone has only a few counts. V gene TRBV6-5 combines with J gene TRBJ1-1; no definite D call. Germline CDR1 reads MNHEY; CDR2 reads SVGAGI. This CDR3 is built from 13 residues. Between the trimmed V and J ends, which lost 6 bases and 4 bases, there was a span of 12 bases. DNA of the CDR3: TGTGCCAGCAGAGAAGTCGGTCTCACTGAAGCTTTCTTT. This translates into CASREVGLTEAFF.

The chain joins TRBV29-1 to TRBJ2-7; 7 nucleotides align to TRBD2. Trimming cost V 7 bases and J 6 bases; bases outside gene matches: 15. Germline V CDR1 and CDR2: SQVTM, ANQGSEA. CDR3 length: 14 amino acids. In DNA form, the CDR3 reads TGCAGCGCCGGGGAGGGGCGAATGGGTTTCGAGCAGTACTTC. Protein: CSAGEGRMGFEQYF.

CDR3 residues: CASSLDGTEAFF. The CDR3 DNA reads TGTGCCAGCAGCTTGGACGGCACTGAAGCTTTCTTT. The chain couples TRBV5-4 to TRBJ1-1; D unresolved. Germline CDR1 is SGHNT and CDR2 is YYREEE (reference sequence). The CDR3 runs 12 residues. Trimming took 0 bases from V and 4 from J, leaving 4 bases between them.

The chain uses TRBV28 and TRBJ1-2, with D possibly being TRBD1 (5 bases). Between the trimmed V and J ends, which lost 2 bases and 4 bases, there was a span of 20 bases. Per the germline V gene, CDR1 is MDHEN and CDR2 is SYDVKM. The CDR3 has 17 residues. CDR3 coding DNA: TGTGCCAGCAGTTTACTCTCTTCCTTGTTTGGGGGCTATGGCTACACCTTC. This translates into CASSLLSSLFGGYGYTF.

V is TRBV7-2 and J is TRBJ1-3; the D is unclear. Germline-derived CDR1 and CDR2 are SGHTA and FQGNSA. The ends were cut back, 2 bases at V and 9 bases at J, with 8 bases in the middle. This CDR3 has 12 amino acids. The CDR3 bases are TGTGCCAGCAGCTTACCCGGGTCCACCATATATTTT. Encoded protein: CASSLPGSTIYF.

CDR3 sequence (DNA): TGTGCCAGCAGCTTAAGTACAGGGTCCTACAATGAGCAGTTCTTC. Amino acids: CASSLSTGSYNEQFF. The chain joins TRBV7-2 to TRBJ2-1, with D perhaps TRBD1 (6 bases). This CDR3 has 15 amino acids. The V end was cut by 2 bases, the J end by 1 base, with 9 bases between. Germline CDR1 is SGHTA and CDR2 is FQGNSA.

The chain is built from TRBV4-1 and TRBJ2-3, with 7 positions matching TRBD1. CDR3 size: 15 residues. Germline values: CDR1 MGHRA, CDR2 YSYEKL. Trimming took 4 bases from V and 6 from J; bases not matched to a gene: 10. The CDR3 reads CASSPLRTGSDTQYF. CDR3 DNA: TGCGCCAGCAGCCCCTTACGGACAGGTAGTGATACGCAGTATTTT.

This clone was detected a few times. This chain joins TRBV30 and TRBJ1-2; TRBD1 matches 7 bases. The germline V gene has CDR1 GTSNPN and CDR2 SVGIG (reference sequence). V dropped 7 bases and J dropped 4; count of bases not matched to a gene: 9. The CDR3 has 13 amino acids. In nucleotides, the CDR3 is TGTGCCTTGCACCGGGACAGACCCTATGGCTACACCTTC. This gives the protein CALHRDRPYGYTF.

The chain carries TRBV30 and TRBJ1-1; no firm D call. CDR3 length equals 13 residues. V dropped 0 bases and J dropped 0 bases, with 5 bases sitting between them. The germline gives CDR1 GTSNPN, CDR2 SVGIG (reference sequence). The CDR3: CAWSVDVNTEAFF. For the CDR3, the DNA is TGTGCCTGGAGTGTGGATGTGAACACTGAAGCTTTCTTT.

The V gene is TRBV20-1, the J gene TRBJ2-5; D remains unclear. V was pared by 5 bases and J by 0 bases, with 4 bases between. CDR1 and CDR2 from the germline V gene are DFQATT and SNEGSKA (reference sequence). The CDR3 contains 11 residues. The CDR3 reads CSARYQETQYF. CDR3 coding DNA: TGCAGTGCTCGGTACCAAGAGACCCAGTACTTC.

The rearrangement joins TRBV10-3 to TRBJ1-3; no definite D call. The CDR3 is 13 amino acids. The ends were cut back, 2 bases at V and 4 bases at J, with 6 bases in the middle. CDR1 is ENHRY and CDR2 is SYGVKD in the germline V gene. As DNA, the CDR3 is TGTGCCATCAGTGAGGGCAACGGAAACACCATATATTTT. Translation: CAISEGNGNTIYF.

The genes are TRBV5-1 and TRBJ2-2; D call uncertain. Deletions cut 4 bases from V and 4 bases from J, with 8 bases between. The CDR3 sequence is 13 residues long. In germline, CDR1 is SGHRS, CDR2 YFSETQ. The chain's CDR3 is CASSPAVTGELFF. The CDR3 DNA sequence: TGCGCCAGCAGCCCGGCGGTCACCGGGGAGCTGTTTTTT.

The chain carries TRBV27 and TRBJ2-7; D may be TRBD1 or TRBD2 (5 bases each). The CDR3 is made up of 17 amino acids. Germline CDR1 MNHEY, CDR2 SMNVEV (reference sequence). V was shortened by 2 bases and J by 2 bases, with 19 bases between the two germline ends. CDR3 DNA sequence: TGTGCCAGCAGTTTAACTCACGGTGGGACCGGTACCTACGAGCAGTACTTC. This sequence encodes CASSLTHGGTGTYEQYF.

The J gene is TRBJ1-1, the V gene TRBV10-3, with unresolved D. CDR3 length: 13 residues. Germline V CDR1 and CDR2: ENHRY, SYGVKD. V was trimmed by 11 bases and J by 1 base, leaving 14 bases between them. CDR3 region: CAVNTDTNTEAFF. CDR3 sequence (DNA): TGTGCCGTCAACACTGATACGAACACTGAAGCTTTCTTT.

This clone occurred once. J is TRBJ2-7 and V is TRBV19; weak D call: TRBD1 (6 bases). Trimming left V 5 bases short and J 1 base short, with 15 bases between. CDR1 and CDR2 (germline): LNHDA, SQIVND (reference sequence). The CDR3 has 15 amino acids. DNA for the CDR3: TGTGCCAGTAGTCAGGGGTTAGGAACATCCTACGAGCAGTACTTC. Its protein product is CASSQGLGTSYEQYF.

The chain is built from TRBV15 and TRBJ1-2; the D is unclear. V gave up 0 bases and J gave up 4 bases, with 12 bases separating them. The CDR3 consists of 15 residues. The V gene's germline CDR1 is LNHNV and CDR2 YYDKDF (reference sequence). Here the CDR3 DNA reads TGTGCCACCAGCAGAGATCGGTCAGGTTCCTATGGCTACACCTTC. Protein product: CATSRDRSGSYGYTF.

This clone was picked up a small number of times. The CDR3 is CASSLAGGGHRTEAFF. The CDR3 DNA reads TGTGCCAGCAGCTTGGCGGGTGGGGGACATCGAACTGAAGCTTTCTTT. This chain connects TRBV5-6 to TRBJ1-1, with a tentative D call TRBD1 (6 bases). CDR1 and CDR2 (germline): SGHDT, YYEEEE. This CDR3 comprises 16 residues. V was cut by 0 bases and J by 5 bases, with 17 bases left in between.

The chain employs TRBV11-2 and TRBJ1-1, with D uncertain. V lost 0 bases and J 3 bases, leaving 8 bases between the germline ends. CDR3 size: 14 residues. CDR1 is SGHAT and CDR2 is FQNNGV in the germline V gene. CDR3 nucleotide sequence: TGTGCCAGCAGCTTAGATGCGGGGTACACTGAAGCTTTCTTT. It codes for CASSLDAGYTEAFF.

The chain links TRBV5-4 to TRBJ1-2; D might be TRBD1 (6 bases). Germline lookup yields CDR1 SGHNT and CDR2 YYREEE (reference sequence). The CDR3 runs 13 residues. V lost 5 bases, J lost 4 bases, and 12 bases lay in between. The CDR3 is CASSQGTAYGYTF. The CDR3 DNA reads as TGTGCCAGCAGTCAGGGGACGGCCTATGGCTACACCTTC.

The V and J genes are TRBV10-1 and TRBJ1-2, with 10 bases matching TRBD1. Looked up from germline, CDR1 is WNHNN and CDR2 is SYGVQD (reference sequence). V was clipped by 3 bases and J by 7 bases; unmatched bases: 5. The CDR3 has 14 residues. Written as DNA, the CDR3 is TGCGCCAGCAGTGAAAGGGACAGGGGACTTGGCTACACCTTC. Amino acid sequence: CASSERDRGLGYTF.

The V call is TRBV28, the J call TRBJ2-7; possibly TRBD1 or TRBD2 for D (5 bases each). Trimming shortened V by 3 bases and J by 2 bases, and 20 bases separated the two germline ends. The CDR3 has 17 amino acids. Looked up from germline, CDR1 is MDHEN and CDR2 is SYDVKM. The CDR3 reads CASSFSQGAAFPYEQYF. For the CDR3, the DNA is TGTGCCAGCAGTTTTAGTCAGGGAGCCGCCTTCCCCTACGAGCAGTACTTC.

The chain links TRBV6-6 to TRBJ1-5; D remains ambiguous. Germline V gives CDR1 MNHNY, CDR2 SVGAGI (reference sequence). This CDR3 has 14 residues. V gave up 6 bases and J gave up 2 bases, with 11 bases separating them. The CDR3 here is CASSTVSGNQPQHF. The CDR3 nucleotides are TGTGCCAGCAGCACCGTTTCCGGCAATCAGCCCCAGCATTTT.